This T cell receptor (beta chain) was obtained from a study of cytomegalovirus exposure and HLA in healthy donors. Study-level findings and limits: 150 to 200 TCR beta chains were listed as cytomegalovirus-associated. In an earlier analysis, in about 530 donors, most V segments appeared productive either ~87% or ~30% of the time. There were a few CMV-associated chains whose specificity for CMV antigens was confirmed in vitro.

PCR used 60 Vbeta primers and 13 Jbeta primers. Using immunoSEQ multiplex PCR, the repertoire was profiled, and TCRdb retains in-frame clones only, with some absent. Among about 190,000 clones listed, around 80% were seen once. CDR3 length equals 13 residues. Trimming removed 6 bases at V and 0 bases at J, with 6 bases between. Germline assignment: CDR1 SGHTA and CDR2 FQGTGA. In this sample, this clone turned up once. No antigen is known for it. The source of this sequence is a male donor in good health and CMV-seronegative. V and J are TRBV7-3 and TRBJ2-4; D not resolved. Sequencing was done on a sample of PBMCs. The CDR3 DNA reads as TGTGCCAGCAGTGAGGTAGCCAAAAACATTCAGTACTTC. It translates to CASSEVAKNIQYF.